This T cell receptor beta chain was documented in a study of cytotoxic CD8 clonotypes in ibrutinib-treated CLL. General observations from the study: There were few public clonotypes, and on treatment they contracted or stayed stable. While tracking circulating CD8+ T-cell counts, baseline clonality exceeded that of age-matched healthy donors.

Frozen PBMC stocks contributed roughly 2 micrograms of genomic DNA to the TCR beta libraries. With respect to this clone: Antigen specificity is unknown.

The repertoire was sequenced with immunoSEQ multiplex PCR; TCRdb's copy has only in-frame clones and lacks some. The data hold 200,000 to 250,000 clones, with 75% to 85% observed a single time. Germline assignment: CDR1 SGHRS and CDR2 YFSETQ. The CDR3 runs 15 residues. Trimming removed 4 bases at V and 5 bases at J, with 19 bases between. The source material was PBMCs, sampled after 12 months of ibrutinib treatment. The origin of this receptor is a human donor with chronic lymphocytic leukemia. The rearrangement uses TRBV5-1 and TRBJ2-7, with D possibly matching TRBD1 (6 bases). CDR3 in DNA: TGCGCCAGCAGCCCAAGGACAGCCACGGGCCACGAGCAGTACTTC. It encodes CASSPRTATGHEQYF.